The 28 T cell receptor beta chains below come from one sample, sequenced in a study of long-term antiretroviral therapy in people with HIV. Running of the v3.0 immunoSEQ assay took place at survey level. TCRdb's table, derived via immunoSEQ multiplex PCR, lists solely in-frame clones and lacks some. The table has about 36,000 clones, approximately 80% seen once. Sequencing was performed on unsorted PBMCs, taken 0.6 years after starting antiretroviral therapy. These receptors were taken from a man aged 18 to 29 with HIV.

In its sample, this clone was seen a few times. This chain links TRBV4-2 with TRBJ2-1; the match to TRBD2 covers 7 bases. Germline trimming cut 1 base from V and 6 bases from J; bases unmatched to any gene: 12. The CDR3 length is 17 residues. The germline CDR1 and CDR2 sequences are LGHNA and YNFKEQ. The CDR3 sequence: CASSQARPSGVPNEQFF. The CDR3 DNA is TGTGCCAGCAGCCAAGCGAGGCCCAGCGGGGTTCCCAATGAGCAGTTCTTC.

V usage is TRBV7-2 and J usage is TRBJ1-2; 8 bases agree with TRBD1. The germline CDR1 and CDR2 sequences are SGHTA and FQGNSA. V gave up 5 bases and J gave up 4 bases; unmatched junction bases: 9. The CDR3 loop spans 15 amino acids. The CDR3 sequence: CASSPLDRAGYGYTF. For the CDR3, the DNA is TGTGCCAGCAGCCCCCTGGACAGGGCGGGCTATGGCTACACCTTC. The complete variable domain, with remaining parts taken from reference TRBV7-2 and TRBJ1-2, reads GAGVSQSPSNKVTEKGKDVELRCDPISGHTALYWYRQSLGQGLEFLIYFQGNSAPDKSGLPSDRFSAERTGGSVSTLTIQRTQQEDSAVYLCASSPLDRAGYGYTFGSGTRLTVV.

The chain couples TRBV28 to TRBJ2-3; D might be TRBD2 (6 bases). Germline CDR1 and CDR2: MDHEN and SYDVKM. The V end was cut by 1 base, the J end by 2 bases, with 13 bases between. This CDR3 is built from 16 residues. This CDR3 is CASSLFSGISTDTQYF. Here the CDR3 DNA reads TGTGCCAGCAGTTTATTTAGCGGTATCTCCACAGATACGCAGTATTTT.

The V and J genes are TRBV25-1 and TRBJ1-2, with D unresolved. The germline gives CDR1 MGHDK, CDR2 SYGVNS. CDR3 length: 14 amino acids. V lost 3 bases to trimming and J lost 1 base, with 9 bases between them. This CDR3 is CASSDSAGNYGYTF. In nucleotides, the CDR3 is TGTGCCAGCAGTGACTCGGCGGGTAACTATGGCTACACCTTC.

V and J are TRBV7-8 and TRBJ2-7; tentative D call: TRBD2 (6 bases). Germline V gives CDR1 SGHVS, CDR2 FQNEAQ. The CDR3 is 17 residues long. The V and J ends lost 5 bases and 0 bases respectively, with 20 bases between them. This CDR3 is CASSTPILAPNSYEQYF. In DNA form, the CDR3 reads TGTGCCAGCAGCACCCCGATCCTAGCGCCCAACTCCTACGAGCAGTACTTC.

The chain is built from TRBV4-3 and TRBJ2-2; the D gene could be TRBD1 or TRBD2 (5 bases each). In germline, CDR1 is LGHNA, CDR2 YSLEER. Trimming took 0 bases from V and 7 from J, leaving 15 bases between them. The CDR3 sequence is 16 residues long. The CDR3: CASSQEWGKGRGELFF. Written as DNA, the CDR3 is TGCGCCAGCAGCCAAGAATGGGGGAAGGGTCGCGGGGAGCTGTTTTTT.

The V and J genes are TRBV15 and TRBJ2-3, with 7 bases identical to TRBD2. This CDR3 is built from 16 residues. V lost 1 base and J lost 4; bases outside the gene matches: 8. CDR1 and CDR2 (germline): LNHNV, YYDKDF (reference sequence). CDR3 coding DNA: TGTGCCACCAGCAGAGGATTCGCGGGAGCCCCAGATACGCAGTATTTT. It specifies CATSRGFAGAPDTQYF.

This rearrangement joins TRBV15 to TRBJ2-1, with D possibly being TRBD1 (5 bases). V gave up 1 base and J gave up 6 bases, with 10 bases separating them. The V gene's germline CDR1 is LNHNV and CDR2 YYDKDF (reference sequence). This CDR3 contains 14 residues. CDR3 region: CATSRGQPSNEQFF. Here the CDR3 DNA reads TGTGCCACCAGCAGAGGACAGCCTAGCAATGAGCAGTTCTTC.

V gene TRBV20-1 combines with J gene TRBJ2-4; D is perhaps TRBD1 (5 bases). V was trimmed by 3 bases and J by 8 bases, leaving 8 bases between them. CDR3 size: 11 residues. From germline, CDR1 is DFQATT and CDR2 SNEGSKA (reference sequence). CDR3 residues: CSASLRDIQYF. CDR3 nucleotides: TGCAGTGCTAGTCTCAGGGACATTCAGTACTTC.

The J gene is TRBJ1-4, the V gene TRBV28, with D hard to call. The germline V gene has CDR1 MDHEN and CDR2 SYDVKM. Trimming cost V 2 bases and J 8 bases, with 12 bases left between them. CDR3 size: 14 residues. The CDR3 nucleotides are TGTGCCAGCAGTTTAAATCAGGAAGGCGAAAAACTGTTTTTT. Translated: CASSLNQEGEKLFF.

V usage is TRBV28 and J usage is TRBJ2-3; D gene uncertain. CDR1 MDHEN and CDR2 SYDVKM come from the germline V gene. CDR3 size: 17 residues. The germline V and J ends were trimmed by 6 bases and 0 bases, with 19 bases remaining between them. The CDR3 DNA is TGTGCCAGCAGCTCTTCAGGATTATTATCGAGCACAGATACGCAGTATTTT. Translated: CASSSSGLLSSTDTQYF.

The gene calls are TRBV7-9 and TRBJ1-5, with D possibly TRBD1 on 5 matching bases. V lost 11 bases to trimming and J lost 0 bases, with 17 bases between them. Looked up from germline, CDR1 is SEHNR and CDR2 is FQNEAQ (reference sequence). The CDR3 is 15 amino acids. The CDR3 DNA sequence: TGTGCCGTTACCGATGGGGGGGGTAGCAATCAGCCCCAGCATTTT. It translates to CAVTDGGGSNQPQHF.

The rearrangement links TRBV28 to TRBJ1-3, with D perhaps matching TRBD1 (5 bases). This CDR3 spans 17 amino acids. V was shortened by 5 bases and J by 0 bases, with 17 bases between the two germline ends. Germline V gives CDR1 MDHEN, CDR2 SYDVKM. The CDR3 loop reads CASSPNLRGTSGNTIYF. For the CDR3, the DNA is TGTGCCAGCAGTCCCAACCTCCGGGGGACCTCTGGAAACACCATATATTTT.

The chain uses TRBV27 and TRBJ1-2; D remains unclear. Germline V gene sequence: CDR1 MNHEY, CDR2 SMNVEV (reference sequence). The V and J ends lost 2 bases and 8 bases respectively, with 12 bases between them. CDR3 length: 13 residues. The CDR3 reads CASSLQDHSGYTF. CDR3 DNA sequence: TGTGCCAGCAGTTTACAGGACCATTCGGGCTACACCTTC.

The chain employs TRBV7-2 and TRBJ2-2; possible D gene TRBD2, 5 bases. CDR1 SGHTA and CDR2 FQGNSA come from the germline V gene. This CDR3 comprises 14 residues. V lost 4 bases and J lost 6, with 12 bases in between. The chain's CDR3 is CASSWTPGPGELFF. The CDR3 DNA reads TGTGCCAGCAGCTGGACTCCCGGGCCCGGGGAGCTGTTTTTT.

V usage is TRBV13 and J usage is TRBJ2-1; 10 nucleotides align to TRBD2. The V segment lost 2 bases and the J segment 7 bases; nucleotides outside the gene matches: 8. Germline CDR1 is PRHDT and CDR2 is FYEKMQ (reference sequence). The CDR3 extends over 16 amino acids. CDR3 sequence reads: CASSLWGSGRRNEQFF. CDR3 DNA sequence: TGTGCCAGCAGCTTATGGGGTAGCGGGAGGAGGAATGAGCAGTTCTTC.

V usage is TRBV5-4 and J usage is TRBJ2-5, with D hard to call. This CDR3 comprises 14 residues. The V and J ends lost 5 bases and 1 base respectively, with 12 bases between them. Germline CDR1 SGHNT, CDR2 YYREEE (reference sequence). CDR3 bases: TGTGCCAGCAGTAACCCCGAACTCCAAGAGACCCAGTACTTC. It translates to CASSNPELQETQYF.

The gene calls are TRBV5-4 and TRBJ1-3, with no clear D. Germline V gene sequence: CDR1 SGHNT, CDR2 YYREEE (reference sequence). There are 14 residues in the CDR3. V was cut by 3 bases and J by 6 bases, with 13 bases left in between. CDR3 DNA: TGTGCCAGCAGCTACCTAGACCGGGAAAACACCATATATTTT. Protein product: CASSYLDRENTIYF.

This rearrangement joins TRBV7-2 to TRBJ1-5, with D possibly being TRBD1 (5 bases). The CDR3 runs to 14 residues. The V gene's germline CDR1 is SGHTA and CDR2 FQGNSA. V shed 5 bases and J shed 0 bases, with 8 bases lying between them. CDR3 bases: TGTGCCAGCAGCCTCCAGGGTAGCAATCAGCCCCAGCATTTT. Protein product: CASSLQGSNQPQHF.

The rearrangement links TRBV7-3 to TRBJ2-3; D unclear. The CDR3 sequence is 14 residues long. Germline-derived CDR1 and CDR2 are SGHTA and FQGTGA. V was pared by 5 bases and J by 2 bases, with 11 bases between. The DNA for the CDR3 is TGTGCCAGCAGCCCTGCAGGATACACAGATACGCAGTATTTT. It yields the protein CASSPAGYTDTQYF.

V usage is TRBV7-9 and J usage is TRBJ2-1; D unclear. V lost 5 bases and J lost 10, with 12 bases in between. This CDR3 spans 12 amino acids. Germline assignment: CDR1 SEHNR and CDR2 FQNEAQ (reference sequence). As DNA, the CDR3 is TGTGCCAGCAGCCCGCGAGGATACGAGCAGTTCTTC. Residues: CASSPRGYEQFF.

This chain connects TRBV18 to TRBJ2-1; D is possibly TRBD2 (7 bases). Between the trimmed V and J ends, which lost 0 bases and 2 bases, there was a span of 14 bases. This CDR3 has 17 residues. Germline values: CDR1 KGHSH, CDR2 LQKENI. CDR3 in DNA: TGTGCCAGCTCACCACCGGTCGGGGGGCAGACCTACAATGAGCAGTTCTTC. It yields the protein CASSPPVGGQTYNEQFF.

J is TRBJ2-3 and V is TRBV13, with D possibly TRBD2 on 5 matching bases. Germline V lookup: CDR1 PRHDT, CDR2 FYEKMQ (reference sequence). The CDR3 is 16 residues long. V dropped 4 bases and J dropped 2 bases, with 16 bases sitting between them. The CDR3 sequence: CASSSWTSPYTDTQYF. The CDR3 DNA reads TGTGCCAGCAGCTCCTGGACTTCTCCCTACACAGATACGCAGTATTTT.

In this sample, this clone turned up once. The rearrangement joins TRBV5-1 to TRBJ2-1, with TRBD2 matching 10 bases. The V and J ends lost 5 bases and 0 bases, in that order; junction bases with no gene match: 5. CDR3 length: 16 amino acids. Germline CDR1 SGHRS, CDR2 YFSETQ. CDR3 amino acids: CASSRTSGSSYNEQFF. The CDR3 DNA follows: TGCGCCAGCAGTCGGACTAGCGGAAGCTCCTACAATGAGCAGTTCTTC.

The genes are TRBV28 and TRBJ2-7, with 8 bases identical to TRBD2. CDR1 and CDR2 (germline): MDHEN, SYDVKM. Losses at the gene ends were 3 bases for V and 0 bases for J; bases not matched to a gene: 4. The CDR3 extends over 15 amino acids. The CDR3 bases are TGTGCCAGCAGTTTCCGCGGGAGGCCCTCCTACGAGCAGTACTTC. Encoded protein: CASSFRGRPSYEQYF.

This rearrangement joins TRBV18 to TRBJ1-1; D call uncertain. V was trimmed by 3 bases and J by 0 bases, leaving 5 bases between them. CDR1 KGHSH and CDR2 LQKENI come from the germline V gene. The CDR3 is made up of 13 amino acids. The CDR3 here is CASSPTVNTEAFF. The DNA of the CDR3 is TGTGCCAGCTCACCCACAGTGAACACTGAAGCTTTCTTT.

In this sample, this clone turned up once. The chain has TRBV6-6 and TRBJ2-3; D is ambiguous. CDR3 size: 12 residues. V was pared by 6 bases and J by 1 base, with 5 bases between. In germline, CDR1 is MNHNY, CDR2 SVGAGI (reference sequence). CDR3 bases: TGTGCCAGCAGGGTCGGCACAGATACGCAGTATTTT. Translated: CASRVGTDTQYF.

This chain uses TRBV6-5 with TRBJ2-7; tentative D call: TRBD1 (5 bases). V lost 7 bases to trimming and J lost 3 bases, with 13 bases between them. Germline assignment: CDR1 MNHEY and CDR2 SVGAGI. The CDR3 loop spans 13 amino acids. CDR3 in amino acids: CASKRLGLYEQYF. In DNA form, the CDR3 reads TGTGCCAGCAAACGGTTGGGGCTCTACGAGCAGTACTTC.